This T cell receptor (beta chain) was recovered during a study of Ad26.COV2.S vaccination and SARS-CoV-2 variants. This CDR3 spans 16 amino acids. CDR1 is KGHSH and CDR2 is LQKENI in the germline V gene. Trimming removed 3 bases at V and 4 bases at J, with 15 bases between. The repertoire was sequenced with immunoSEQ multiplex PCR; TCRdb's copy has only in-frame clones and lacks some. The sample consists of some 640,000 clones, 89% of them appearing once. The sample's treatment: around 19 received Ad26.COV2.S at low or high dose, single or two shots; about 5 received placebo; per-sample allocation not given. Repertoires come from day 63 after the first vaccine or placebo injection. The sample came from a Boston adult aged 18-55 years.

This sequence originates from a person aged 18 to 65 who received the Ad26.COV2.S COVID-19 vaccine or a placebo. The chain has TRBV18 and TRBJ1-4; D is unclear. The specimen was peripheral blood, collected in a trial of Ad26.COV2.S vaccine versus placebo. The CDR3 DNA sequence: TGTGCCAGCTCACCGACTCCCCCGGGAAGTAATGAAAAACTGTTTTTT. Amino acid sequence: CASSPTPPGSNEKLFF.